This T cell receptor (beta chain) was recovered during a study of CD8 T cell repertoires and HIV-1 epitope variants. Study-level results: Only beta chains were identified, marking proliferation to antigen, not function. A handful of clonotypes recognized Nef KF9, one HW9, none TAALDMSHF.

About this clone itself: What it binds is not known.

Generated by immunoSEQ multiplex PCR, the TCRdb table keeps only in-frame clones and is missing some. The sample records roughly 4,900 clones, roughly two thirds being singletons. The CDR3 is 14 amino acids. V gave up 2 bases and J gave up 7 bases; unmatched junction bases: 4. The germline gives CDR1 SGDLS, CDR2 YYNGEE. The chain uses TRBV9 and TRBJ2-7; 12 bases map to TRBD1. The sequencing sample was made of cultured CD8+ T cells derived from PBMCs. The receptor comes from a male donor with HIV. CDR3 sequence reads: CASSVGQGAQEQYF. The DNA for the CDR3 is TGTGCCAGCAGCGTGGGACAGGGGGCGCAAGAGCAGTACTTC.